This TCR gamma chain was captured in a study of γδ T cells in repeated Plasmodium falciparum infection. TCRdb re-called clones from the multiplex PCR reads using CATT. The data show about 30,000 gamma-chain clones, approximately 1.4% seen once. Flow sorting of PBMC yielded separate Vgamma9/Vdelta2+ and Vdelta2-negative gammadelta T cell populations for bulk repertoire analysis. At least ten counts were recorded for this clone. Its antigen is as yet unknown. The mismatch at residue 8 between this DNA's translation and the TCRdb protein of a much larger clone likely reflects a read error; the protein shown is translated from the DNA. Findings of the study overall: Over time and infection, Vgamma9/Vdelta2+ repertoires remained highly stable and polyclonal.

The V gene end was trimmed by 5 bases and the J gene end by 12 bases; junction bases not matched to a gene: 22. Germline CDR1 is GITISATS and CDR2 is ISYDGTV (reference sequence). This CDR3 has 15 residues. Sequenced sample: gamma-delta T cells from blood. This receptor was taken from a pool of human donors (malaria-infected and uninfected, not separated). J is TRGJ1 or TRGJ2 and V is TRGV9. In DNA, the CDR3 is TGTGCCTTGTGGGGTAGAAGAGGAGAGGACCCTTGGAAACTCTTT. Its protein is CALWGRRGEDPWKLF.